The clone carrying this TCR beta chain was recorded only once. Authors' processing steps: Amplifying reference gene primers gave estimates of nucleated cell counts. Measured with immunoSEQ multiplex PCR; TCRdb has only the in-frame clones, and not every one. V, J and clone size were drawn from that table, and D and trimming were deduced from the DNA. The table shows about 320,000 clones, with around 85% occurring only once. The data belong to a study of blood T cell repertoires in COVID-19. Germline CDR1 and CDR2: SGHRS and YFSETQ. CDR3 length: 15 amino acids. Trimming took off 1 base at V and 4 bases at J, with 14 bases between the two ends.

The chain links TRBV5-1 to TRBJ2-5; D is perhaps TRBD1 (6 bases). This sequence was found in a human donor in a cohort sampled during active COVID-19. The sequencing sample was made of peripheral blood. CDR3 amino acids: CASSLLQGTAETQYF. The CDR3 DNA sequence: TGCGCCAGCAGCTTGCTCCAGGGGACGGCAGAGACCCAGTACTTC.